A selection of T cell receptor beta chains follows, all from one sample in a study of shared clonotypes between healthy human individuals. Sequenced by immunoSEQ multiplex PCR; TCRdb stores in-frame clones only, minus some. The data contain 85,000 to 100,000 clones, almost 70% of them singletons. The source material was memory CD8+ T cells sorted from blood. Receptor source: a man aged 25-45 years in good health. Each CDR3 is given with its conserved first and last residue. A D gene is named only where the DNA matches it firmly. Size values are once, few and many counts, or a class for expanded clones, and some rows have none.

d_gene	v_gene	j_gene	abundance	CDR3aa	CDR3nt
-	TRBV6-5	TRBJ2-1	-	CASSYPGNEQFF	TGTGCCAGCAGTTACCCTGGCAATGAGCAGTTCTTC
-	TRBV20-1	TRBJ1-2	-	CSASGSYGYTF	TGCAGTGCTAGTGGGAGCTATGGCTACACCTTC
-	TRBV6-1	TRBJ2-7	-	CASSLQSSYEQYF	TGTGCCAGCAGTCTACAGAGCTCCTACGAGCAGTACTTC
TRBD2	TRBV10-2	TRBJ2-7	-	CASSESGSSGREQYF	TGCGCCAGCAGTGAGTCTGGGTCTAGCGGGAGAGAGCAGTACTTC
-	TRBV5-6	TRBJ2-5	-	CASSQQGKETQYF	TGTGCCAGCAGCCAACAGGGTAAGGAGACCCAGTACTTC
TRBD2	TRBV2	TRBJ2-7	once	CASRGGLEGVRQEQYF	TGTGCCAGCAGGGGAGGGTTGGAGGGAGTACGGCAGGAGCAGTACTTC
-	TRBV18	TRBJ2-7	-	CASRTGMAYEQYF	TGTGCCAGCAGAACAGGAATGGCCTACGAGCAGTACTTC
-	TRBV6-1	TRBJ2-1	-	CASSARDFNNEQFF	TGTGCCAGCAGTGCCCGGGACTTCAACAATGAGCAGTTCTTC
TRBD1	TRBV10-3	TRBJ2-4	-	CASSLGQENIQYF	TGTGCCAGTAGTTTGGGACAGGAAAACATTCAGTACTTC
TRBD2	TRBV28	TRBJ2-3	-	CASSLGLAGDTQYF	TGTGCCAGCAGTTTGGGGCTAGCGGGGGATACGCAGTATTTT
-	TRBV6-1	TRBJ2-7	-	CAAAINLRSYEQYF	TGTGCCGCAGCGATTAATCTTAGGTCCTACGAGCAGTACTTC
-	TRBV11-2	TRBJ2-1	-	CASSLRQGPYNEQFF	TGTGCCAGCAGCTTAAGGCAGGGACCATACAATGAGCAGTTCTTC
TRBD1	TRBV25-1	TRBJ2-2	few	CASSPGTGWTGELFF	TGTGCCAGCAGCCCCGGGACAGGGTGGACCGGGGAGCTGTTTTTT
-	TRBV5-6	TRBJ2-3	-	CASSGDTDTQYF	TGTGCCAGCAGCGGTGACACAGATACGCAGTATTTT
-	TRBV19	TRBJ2-7	-	CASSMQGGAYEQYF	TGTGCCAGTAGTATGCAGGGTGGGGCCTACGAGCAGTACTTC
-	TRBV5-1	TRBJ2-1	once	CASSLAGEQFF	TGCGCCAGCAGCTTGGCGGGTGAGCAGTTCTTC
-	TRBV11-2	TRBJ2-7	-	CASRPRRSSYEQYF	TGTGCCAGCAGGCCGCGCAGAAGCTCCTACGAGCAGTACTTC
-	TRBV10-3	TRBJ2-7	many	CAISEGQSSYEQYF	TGTGCCATCAGTGAGGGACAGAGCTCCTACGAGCAGTACTTC
TRBD1	TRBV2	TRBJ1-3	-	CATSGDRGPESSGNTIYF	TGTGCCACCAGTGGAGACAGGGGCCCTGAGAGCTCTGGAAACACCATATATTTT
-	TRBV11-2	TRBJ2-7	-	CASSLGIGGVYEQYF	TGTGCCAGCAGCTTAGGAATAGGGGGTGTCTACGAGCAGTACTTC
-	TRBV7-6	TRBJ2-7	many	CASSAAPGYEQYF	TGTGCCAGCAGCGCCGCTCCAGGGTACGAGCAGTACTTC
TRBD1	TRBV4-3	TRBJ1-1	-	CASSLGTGGATEAFF	TGCGCCAGCAGCTTGGGGACAGGAGGGGCAACTGAAGCTTTCTTT
TRBD2	TRBV7-9	TRBJ2-1	-	CASSPGGNIYNEQFF	TGTGCCAGCAGCCCGGGAGGAAATATTTACAATGAGCAGTTCTTC
-	TRBV5-6	TRBJ2-2	-	CASSLDLGTGELFF	TGTGCCAGCAGCTTGGATCTTGGGACCGGGGAGCTGTTTTTT
-	TRBV9	TRBJ2-5	-	CASSVGAVDQETQYF	TGTGCCAGCAGCGTAGGGGCCGTCGACCAAGAGACCCAGTACTTC
TRBD2	TRBV7-3	TRBJ2-2	-	CASSPIAGANTGELFF	TGTGCCAGCAGCCCGATAGCGGGAGCGAACACCGGGGAGCTGTTTTTT
TRBD2	TRBV7-2	TRBJ2-1	-	CASSLTALAGARGDEQFF	TGTGCCAGCAGCTTAACCGCTCTAGCGGGAGCACGAGGAGATGAGCAGTTCTTC
TRBD2	TRBV2	TRBJ2-2	-	CASSDPSSSGTSGRANTGELFF	TGTGCCAGCAGTGACCCGTCGTCGTCCGGGACTAGCGGTCGCGCGAACACCGGGGAGCTGTTTTTT
-	TRBV5-5	TRBJ1-1	-	CASSAIGSNTEAFF	TGTGCCAGCAGCGCAATCGGCTCGAACACTGAAGCTTTCTTT
TRBD1	TRBV6-4	TRBJ2-1	few	CASSAGQGGHNEQFF	TGTGCCAGCAGCGCGGGACAGGGGGGTCACAATGAGCAGTTCTTC
TRBD2	TRBV11-2	TRBJ2-3	-	CASSPGTSGKKMGTDTQYF	TGTGCCAGCAGCCCCGGGACTAGCGGGAAAAAAATGGGAACAGATACGCAGTATTTT
-	TRBV10-2	TRBJ2-7	-	CASSSGAGYEQYF	TGCGCCAGCAGTTCGGGAGCGGGCTACGAGCAGTACTTC